A single sample gave rise to the 6 T cell receptor beta chains below, sequenced in a study of OX40 agonist ivuxolimab in advanced cancers. TCRdb's copy holds only in-frame clones and misses some; the assay was immunoSEQ multiplex PCR. Counted here are some 34,000 clones, approximately 90% occurring once; the ten biggest clones make up around 13%. The sequencing used CD4+ or CD8+ T cells sorted from blood, collected in a trial of the OX40 agonist ivuxolimab. The receptors derive from an adult with an advanced solid tumor such as melanoma, head and neck, liver or kidney cancer.

The V gene is TRBV9, the J gene TRBJ2-7, with TRBD1 matching 7 bases. This CDR3 comprises 15 residues. J gave up 2 bases and V 0 bases, and 5 bases lay outside the gene matches. In germline, CDR1 is SGDLS, CDR2 YYNGEE. The CDR3 coding sequence is TGTGCCAGCAGCGTAGCTGGGACAGCGACCTACGAGCAGTACTTC. Its translation: CASSVAGTATYEQYF. The full variable domain, rest sourced from reference TRBV9 and TRBJ2-7, is DSGVTQTPKHLITATGQRVTLRCSPRSGDLSVYWYQQSLDQGLQFLIQYYNGEERAKGNILERFSAQQFPDLHSELNLSSLELGDSALYFCASSVAGTATYEQYFGPGTRLTVT.

The chain employs TRBV29-1 and TRBJ2-5; TRBD1 aligns across 7 bases. Germline V gene data show CDR1 as SQVTM and CDR2 as ANQGSEA. The CDR3 loop spans 14 amino acids. The trim removed 1 base at V and 2 bases at J, leaving 4 bases unmatched. The CDR3 region has the DNA TGCAGCGTTGAAGGGGGGACAGCGCAAGAGACCCAGTACTTC. Its protein is CSVEGGTAQETQYF. Looking up the rest from reference TRBV29-1 and TRBJ2-5 gives the full variable domain: SAVISQKPSRDICQRGTSLTIQCQVDSQVTMMFWYRQQPGQSLTLIATANQGSEATYESGFVIDKFPISRPNLTFSTLTVSNMSPEDSSIYLCSVEGGTAQETQYFGPGTRLLVL.

This clone was seen only a few times. The gene calls are TRBV5-5 and TRBJ2-1; 9 bases are a match to TRBD2. The CDR3 totals 16 residues. The ends lost 4 bases at V and 0 bases at J; junction bases unmatched: 5. CDR1 SGHKS and CDR2 YYEKEE come from the germline V gene (reference sequence). CDR3 DNA: TGTGCCAGCAGCCAAGCGGGAGGAAGCTCCTACAATGAGCAGTTCTTC. Residues: CASSQAGGSSYNEQFF.

The rearrangement links TRBV27 to TRBJ1-6; D is uncertain. The CDR3 extends over 16 amino acids. From germline, CDR1 is MNHEY and CDR2 SMNVEV (reference sequence). Deletions cut 3 bases from V and 0 bases from J, with 9 bases between. CDR3 coding DNA: TGTGCCAGCAGTTTCAGTCCAAGCTCCTATAATTCACCCCTCCACTTT. It codes for CASSFSPSSYNSPLHF.

This rearrangement joins TRBV6-5 to TRBJ2-7; TRBD1 matches at 10 bases. The CDR3 sequence is 14 residues long. Germline values: CDR1 MNHEY, CDR2 SVGAGI. The V gene end was trimmed by 4 bases and the J gene end by 7 bases; junction bases not matched to a gene: 7. The CDR3 sequence is CASSLRQGAREQYF. As DNA, the CDR3 is TGTGCCAGCAGTTTGAGACAGGGGGCGCGGGAGCAGTACTTC.

In nucleotides, the CDR3 is TGTGCCAGCAGCGTATGGGGGACAGTACTCACAGATACGCAGTATTTT. Its translation is CASSVWGTVLTDTQYF. This chain uses TRBV9 with TRBJ2-3, with 7 bases matching TRBD1. Germline V gives CDR1 SGDLS, CDR2 YYNGEE. This CDR3 is built from 16 residues. V dropped 1 base and J dropped 2; count of bases not matched to a gene: 7.